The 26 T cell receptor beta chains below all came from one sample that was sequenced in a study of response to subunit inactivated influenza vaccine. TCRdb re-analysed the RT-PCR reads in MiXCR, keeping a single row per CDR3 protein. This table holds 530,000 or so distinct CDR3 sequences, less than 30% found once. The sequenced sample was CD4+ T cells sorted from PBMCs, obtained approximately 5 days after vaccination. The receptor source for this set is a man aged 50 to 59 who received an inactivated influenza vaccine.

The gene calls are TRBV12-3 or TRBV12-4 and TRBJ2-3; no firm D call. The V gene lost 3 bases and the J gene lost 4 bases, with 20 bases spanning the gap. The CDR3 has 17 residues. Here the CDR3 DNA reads TGTGCCAGCAGTTTCAATTTGGCCCAAACCCACTCAGATACGCAGTATTTT. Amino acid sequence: CASSFNLAQTHSDTQYF.

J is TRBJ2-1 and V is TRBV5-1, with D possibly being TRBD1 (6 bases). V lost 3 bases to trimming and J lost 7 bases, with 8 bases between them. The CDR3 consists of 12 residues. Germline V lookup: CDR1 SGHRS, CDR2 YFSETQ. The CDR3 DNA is TGCGCCAGCAGCTCCGGACAGAATGAGCAGTTCTTC. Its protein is CASSSGQNEQFF.

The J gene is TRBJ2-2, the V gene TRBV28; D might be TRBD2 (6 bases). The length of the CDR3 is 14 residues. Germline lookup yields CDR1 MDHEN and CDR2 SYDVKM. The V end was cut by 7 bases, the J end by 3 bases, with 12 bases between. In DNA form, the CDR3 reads TGTGCCAGCACTCTATGGGGGGACACCGGGGAGCTGTTTTTT. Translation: CASTLWGDTGELFF.

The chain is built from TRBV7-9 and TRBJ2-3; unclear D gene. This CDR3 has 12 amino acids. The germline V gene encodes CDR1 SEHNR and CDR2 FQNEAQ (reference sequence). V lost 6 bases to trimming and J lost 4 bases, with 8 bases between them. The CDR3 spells CASSKGPDTQYF. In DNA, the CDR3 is TGTGCCAGCAGTAAAGGGCCAGATACGCAGTATTTT.

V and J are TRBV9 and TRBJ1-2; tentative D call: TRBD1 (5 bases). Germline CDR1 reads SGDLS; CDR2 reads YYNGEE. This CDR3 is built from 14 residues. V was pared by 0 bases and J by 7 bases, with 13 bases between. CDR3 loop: CASSVEYEGPGYTF. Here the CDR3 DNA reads TGTGCCAGCAGCGTAGAGTATGAGGGACCTGGCTACACCTTC.

CDR3 DNA: TGCAGTGCCACTAACGCGCCGACTGAAGCTTTCTTT. Protein sequence: CSATNAPTEAFF. The V and J genes are TRBV20-1 and TRBJ1-1; D remains ambiguous. CDR3 size: 12 residues. Germline V gene data show CDR1 as DFQATT and CDR2 as SNEGSKA (reference sequence). Deletions cut 6 bases from V and 5 bases from J, with 13 bases between.

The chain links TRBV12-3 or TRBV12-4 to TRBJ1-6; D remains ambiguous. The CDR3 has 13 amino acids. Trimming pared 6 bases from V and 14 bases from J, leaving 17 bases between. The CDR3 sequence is CASSLRGQPTLHF. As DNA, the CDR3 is TGTGCCAGCAGCCTTCGAGGGCAGCCCACCCTCCACTTT.

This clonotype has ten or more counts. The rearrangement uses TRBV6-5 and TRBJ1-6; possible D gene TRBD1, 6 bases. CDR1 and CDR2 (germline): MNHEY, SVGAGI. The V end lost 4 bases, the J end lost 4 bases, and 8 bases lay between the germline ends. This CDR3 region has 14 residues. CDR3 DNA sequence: TGTGCCAGCAGTTCGGGGACATATAATTCACCCCTCCACTTT. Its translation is CASSSGTYNSPLHF.

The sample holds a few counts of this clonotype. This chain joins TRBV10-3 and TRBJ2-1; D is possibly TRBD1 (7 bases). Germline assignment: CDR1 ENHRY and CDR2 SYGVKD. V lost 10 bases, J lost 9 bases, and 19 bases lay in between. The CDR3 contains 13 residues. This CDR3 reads CASRQGGAGEQFF. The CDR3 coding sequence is TGTGCCAGTCGACAGGGAGGAGCGGGTGAGCAGTTCTTC.

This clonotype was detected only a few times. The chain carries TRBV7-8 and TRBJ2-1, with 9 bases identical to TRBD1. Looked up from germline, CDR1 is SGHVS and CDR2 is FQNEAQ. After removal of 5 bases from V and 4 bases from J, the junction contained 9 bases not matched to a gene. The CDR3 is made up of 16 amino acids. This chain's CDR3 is CASSHLGGQGYNEQFF. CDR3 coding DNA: TGTGCCAGCAGCCACCTTGGGGGACAGGGTTACAATGAGCAGTTCTTC.

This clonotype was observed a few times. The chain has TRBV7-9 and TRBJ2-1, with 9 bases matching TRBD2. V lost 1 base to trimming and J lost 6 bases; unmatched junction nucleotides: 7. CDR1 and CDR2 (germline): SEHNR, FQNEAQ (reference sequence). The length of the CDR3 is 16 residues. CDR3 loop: CASSLVRLAGSNEQFF. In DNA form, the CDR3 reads TGTGCCAGCAGCTTAGTCCGTCTAGCGGGGAGCAATGAGCAGTTCTTC.

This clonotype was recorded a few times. In nucleotides, the CDR3 is TGCGCCAGCAGCTTGGCCTTGGGGGACACTGAAGCTTTCTTT. Translated, it gives CASSLALGDTEAFF. The chain joins TRBV5-1 to TRBJ1-1; TRBD1 might be the D (5 bases). Trimming left V 0 bases short and J 3 bases short, with 9 bases between. Germline V gene lookup returns CDR1 SGHRS and CDR2 YFSETQ. The CDR3 is 14 residues long.

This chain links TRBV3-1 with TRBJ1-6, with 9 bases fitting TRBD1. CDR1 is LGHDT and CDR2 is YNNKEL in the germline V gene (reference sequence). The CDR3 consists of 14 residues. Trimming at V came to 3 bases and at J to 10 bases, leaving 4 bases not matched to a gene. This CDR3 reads CASSHGDRESPLHF. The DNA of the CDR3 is TGTGCCAGCAGCCACGGGGACAGGGAGTCACCCCTCCACTTT.

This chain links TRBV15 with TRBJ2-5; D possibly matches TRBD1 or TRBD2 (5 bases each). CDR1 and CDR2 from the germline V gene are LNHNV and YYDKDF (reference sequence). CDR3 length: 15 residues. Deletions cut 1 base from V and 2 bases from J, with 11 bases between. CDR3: CATSRGSGTQETQYF. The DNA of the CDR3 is TGTGCCACCAGCAGAGGGTCAGGGACGCAAGAGACCCAGTACTTC.

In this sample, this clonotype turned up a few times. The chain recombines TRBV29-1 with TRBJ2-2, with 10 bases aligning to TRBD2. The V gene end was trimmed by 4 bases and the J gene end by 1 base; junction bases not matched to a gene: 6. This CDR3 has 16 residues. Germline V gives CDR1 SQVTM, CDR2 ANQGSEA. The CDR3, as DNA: TGCAGCGTTGGGGCAACTAGCGGGGTGAACACCGGGGAGCTGTTTTTT. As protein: CSVGATSGVNTGELFF.

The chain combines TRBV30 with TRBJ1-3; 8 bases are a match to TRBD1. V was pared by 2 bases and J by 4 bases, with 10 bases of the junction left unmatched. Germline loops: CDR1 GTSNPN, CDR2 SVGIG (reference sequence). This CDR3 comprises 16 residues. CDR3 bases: TGTGCCTGGAGTTCCTCGAGGACAGGGACAGGAAACACCATATATTTT. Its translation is CAWSSSRTGTGNTIYF.

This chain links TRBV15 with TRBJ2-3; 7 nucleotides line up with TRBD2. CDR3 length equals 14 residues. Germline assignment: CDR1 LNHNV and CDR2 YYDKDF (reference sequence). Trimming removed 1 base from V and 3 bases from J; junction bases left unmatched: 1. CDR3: CATSRGLATDTQYF. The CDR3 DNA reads TGTGCCACCAGCAGAGGACTAGCAACAGATACGCAGTATTTT.

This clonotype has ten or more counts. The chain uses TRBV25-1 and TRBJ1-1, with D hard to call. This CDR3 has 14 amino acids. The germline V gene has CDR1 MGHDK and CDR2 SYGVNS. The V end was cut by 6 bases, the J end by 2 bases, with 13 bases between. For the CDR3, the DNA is TGTGCCAGCAGCCCCGACCGGGTAAACACTGAAGCTTTCTTT. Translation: CASSPDRVNTEAFF.

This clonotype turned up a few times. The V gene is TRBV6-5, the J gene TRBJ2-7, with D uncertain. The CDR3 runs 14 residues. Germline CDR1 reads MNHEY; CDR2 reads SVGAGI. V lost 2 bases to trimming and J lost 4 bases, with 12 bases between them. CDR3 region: CASSYPESGYEQYF. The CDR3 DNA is TGTGCCAGCAGTTACCCGGAGAGTGGGTACGAGCAGTACTTC.

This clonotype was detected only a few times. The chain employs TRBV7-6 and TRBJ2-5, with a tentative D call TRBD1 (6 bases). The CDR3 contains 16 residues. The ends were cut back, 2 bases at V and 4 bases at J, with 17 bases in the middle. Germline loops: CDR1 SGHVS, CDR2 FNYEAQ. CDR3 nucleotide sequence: TGTGCCAGCAGCTTACCTAGTGGGGGCGGACGAGAGACCCAGTACTTC. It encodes CASSLPSGGGRETQYF.

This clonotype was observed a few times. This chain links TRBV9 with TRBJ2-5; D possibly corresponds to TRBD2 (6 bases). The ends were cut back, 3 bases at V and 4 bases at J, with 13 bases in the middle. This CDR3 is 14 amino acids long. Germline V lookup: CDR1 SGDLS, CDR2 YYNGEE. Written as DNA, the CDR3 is TGTGCCAGCAGCGCACGACTAGTGGCAGAGACCCAGTACTTC. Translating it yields CASSARLVAETQYF.

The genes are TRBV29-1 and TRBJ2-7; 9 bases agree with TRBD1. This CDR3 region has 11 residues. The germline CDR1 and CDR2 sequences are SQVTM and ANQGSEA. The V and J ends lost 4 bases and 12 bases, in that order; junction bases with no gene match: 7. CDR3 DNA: TGCAGCGTTGTGGGGGGGGACAGGGTGTACTTC. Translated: CSVVGGDRVYF.

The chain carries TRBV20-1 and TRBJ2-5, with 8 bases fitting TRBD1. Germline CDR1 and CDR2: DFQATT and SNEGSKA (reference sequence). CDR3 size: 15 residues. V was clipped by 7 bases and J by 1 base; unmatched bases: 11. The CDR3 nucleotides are TGCAGTGGAAAGACCAGGGGGCTAGGCCAAGAGACCCAGTACTTC. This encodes CSGKTRGLGQETQYF.

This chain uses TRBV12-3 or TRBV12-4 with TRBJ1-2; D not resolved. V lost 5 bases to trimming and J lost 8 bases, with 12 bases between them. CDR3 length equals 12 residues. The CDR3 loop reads CASSLGERGYTF. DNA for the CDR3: TGTGCCAGCAGTCTTGGAGAGAGAGGCTACACCTTC.

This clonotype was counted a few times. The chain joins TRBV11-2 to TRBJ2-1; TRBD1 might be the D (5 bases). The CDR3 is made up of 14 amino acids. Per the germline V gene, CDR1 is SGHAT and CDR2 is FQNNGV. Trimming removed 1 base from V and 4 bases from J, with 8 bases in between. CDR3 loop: CASSLGNRYNEQFF. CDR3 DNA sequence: TGTGCCAGCAGCTTAGGAAACAGGTACAATGAGCAGTTCTTC.

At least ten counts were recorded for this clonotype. CDR3 in amino acids: CASTQGGETQYF. The DNA for the CDR3 is TGTGCCAGCACCCAAGGAGGAGAGACCCAGTACTTC. The chain uses TRBV6-2 or TRBV6-3 and TRBJ2-5; TRBD2 is a possible D gene (5 bases). The V gene's germline CDR1 is MNHEY and CDR2 SVGEGT. This CDR3 comprises 12 residues. V lost 7 bases, J lost 4 bases, and 10 bases lay in between.